A single sample is the source of the 29 T cell receptor beta chains below, sequenced in a study of blood T cells in healthy people across ages. A sample-barcoded 5' primer and a J-beta primer mix were used in a second PCR of roughly 7 to 11 cycles. TCRdb re-analysed the 5' RACE reads in MiXCR, keeping a single row per CDR3 protein. Among 700,000 to 850,000 distinct CDR3 sequences listed, 53% were seen once. Specimen: blood. All receptors come from a man at least 80 years old in good health.

The rearrangement links TRBV12-3 or TRBV12-4 to TRBJ2-4; a weak D match, TRBD2 (5 bases). The J call is in doubt because the DNA end fits TRBJ2-7 better. The CDR3 length is 13 residues. CDR3 in amino acids: CASRYSGSYEQYF. Here the CDR3 DNA reads TGTGCCAGCAGATACAGCGGCTCCTACGAGCAGTACTTC.

V is TRBV4-3 and J is TRBJ2-2; D gene ambiguous. CDR3 length: 16 amino acids. V lost 0 bases and J 2 bases, leaving 10 bases between the germline ends. Germline CDR1 reads LGHNA; CDR2 reads YSLEER. CDR3 sequence reads: CASSQDLRSNTGELFF. The CDR3 bases are TGCGCCAGCAGCCAAGATCTCCGAAGTAACACCGGGGAGCTGTTTTTT.

J is TRBJ2-3 and V is TRBV7-9; the D gene is possibly TRBD2 (6 bases). The CDR3 is 14 residues long. V was clipped by 1 base and J by 6 bases, with 11 bases between them. From germline, CDR1 is SEHNR and CDR2 FQNEAQ (reference sequence). The CDR3 here is CASSLDGGGDTQYF. In DNA form, the CDR3 reads TGTGCCAGCAGCTTAGATGGCGGAGGGGATACGCAGTATTTT. Together with reference TRBV7-9 and TRBJ2-3, the CDR3 gives the full variable domain: DTGVSQNPRHKITKRGQNVTFRCDPISEHNRLYWYRQTLGQGPEFLTYFQNEAQLEKSRLLSDRFSAERPKGSFSTLEIQRTEQGDSAMYLCASSLDGGGDTQYFGPGTRLTVL.

This clonotype turned up a few times. The chain joins TRBV20-1 to TRBJ2-1; D is unclear. V lost 1 base, J lost 6 bases, and 7 bases lay in between. The CDR3 totals 12 residues. Germline CDR1 reads DFQATT; CDR2 reads SNEGSKA (reference sequence). CDR3 sequence reads: CSARGGLNEQFF. CDR3 sequence (DNA): TGCAGTGCTAGAGGTGGGCTCAATGAGCAGTTCTTC.

The V and J genes are TRBV3-1 and TRBJ1-5; weak D call: TRBD1 (5 bases). Trimming took 0 bases from V and 4 from J, leaving 10 bases between them. The germline V gene encodes CDR1 LGHDT and CDR2 YNNKEL (reference sequence). The CDR3 is 15 amino acids. The CDR3 is CASSQDGGENQPQHF. The CDR3 nucleotides read TGTGCCAGCAGCCAAGATGGGGGAGAGAATCAGCCCCAGCATTTT.

This clonotype turned up a few times. The rearrangement uses TRBV2 and TRBJ2-7; D unresolved. Germline CDR1 reads SNHLY; CDR2 reads FYNNEI. V lost 0 bases to trimming and J lost 4 bases, with 19 bases between them. The CDR3 extends over 17 amino acids. CDR3 in DNA: TGTGCCAGCAGTGAAGCGCGAGACGCCCGGGTGAGGTACGAGCAGTACTTC. It yields the protein CASSEARDARVRYEQYF.

The rearrangement links TRBV5-5 to TRBJ2-7; no reliable D call. V shed 6 bases and J shed 2 bases, with 15 bases lying between them. The CDR3 has 14 amino acids. The germline V gene encodes CDR1 SGHKS and CDR2 YYEKEE (reference sequence). The CDR3 loop is CASTLEGFPYEQYF. Written as DNA, the CDR3 is TGTGCCAGCACCCTGGAAGGGTTCCCCTACGAGCAGTACTTC.

The chain has TRBV29-1 and TRBJ2-7; a weak D match, TRBD2 (7 bases). This CDR3 region has 14 residues. Trimming cost V 6 bases and J 0 bases, with 15 bases left between them. From germline, CDR1 is SQVTM and CDR2 ANQGSEA. DNA of the CDR3: TGCAGCGTCGGGGGGCTAGACAGCTCCTACGAGCAGTACTTC. This encodes CSVGGLDSSYEQYF.

The genes are TRBV6-1 and TRBJ1-1, with D tentatively TRBD1 (5 bases). CDR3 size: 15 residues. V was pared by 7 bases and J by 6 bases, with 21 bases between. Germline V gives CDR1 MNHNS, CDR2 SASEGT. The CDR3 DNA reads TGTGCCAGCACCAGAAACTTCAGGGCGAAGGCTGAAGCTTTCTTT. Translating gives CASTRNFRAKAEAFF.

The chain is built from TRBV7-8 and TRBJ2-3; tentatively, D is TRBD2 (5 bases). V lost 1 base and J lost 14, with 13 bases in between. CDR1 is SGHVS and CDR2 is FQNEAQ in the germline V gene. This CDR3 has 12 residues. As DNA, the CDR3 is TGTGCCAGCAGCTTAGATCGGGGAAACGCGTATTTT. Translating it yields CASSLDRGNAYF.

This clonotype was seen a handful of times. The rearrangement links TRBV7-9 to TRBJ2-1; 8 bases fit TRBD2. Germline-derived CDR1 and CDR2 are SEHNR and FQNEAQ (reference sequence). CDR3 length: 14 residues. Unmatched junction bases numbered 2, after V lost 4 bases and J lost 3 bases. DNA for the CDR3: TGTGCCAGCAGCTGGACTAGCAACTACAATGAGCAGTTCTTC. Translated: CASSWTSNYNEQFF. Full variable domain (outside the CDR3, taken from reference TRBV7-9 and TRBJ2-1): DTGVSQNPRHKITKRGQNVTFRCDPISEHNRLYWYRQTLGQGPEFLTYFQNEAQLEKSRLLSDRFSAERPKGSFSTLEIQRTEQGDSAMYLCASSWTSNYNEQFFGPGTRLTVL.

The rearrangement uses TRBV6-1 and TRBJ2-4; tentatively, D is TRBD2 (5 bases). The J call is in doubt because the DNA end fits TRBJ2-7 better. Germline V gene data show CDR1 as MNHNS and CDR2 as SASEGT. CDR3 length: 15 amino acids. The CDR3 is CASSEVEAKAYEQYF. The CDR3 DNA sequence: TGTGCCAGCAGTGAAGTGGAGGCTAAAGCCTACGAGCAGTACTTC.

In DNA form, the CDR3 reads TGTGCCAGCAGTGAATATAAGGGTGGGCAAGAGACCCAGTACTTC. This encodes CASSEYKGGQETQYF. The genes are TRBV25-1 and TRBJ2-5; D gene unclear. In germline, CDR1 is MGHDK, CDR2 SYGVNS. V lost 0 bases and J lost 2, with 10 bases in between. This CDR3 contains 15 residues.

The rearrangement joins TRBV5-1 to TRBJ2-7; tentative D call: TRBD2 (6 bases). CDR1 and CDR2 from the germline V gene are SGHRS and YFSETQ. CDR3 length: 16 residues. The V end was cut by 7 bases, the J end by 2 bases, with 22 bases between. The CDR3 DNA reads as TGCGCCAGCTCCAGAGGGGACTCACTAGGGGCCTACGAGCAGTACTTC. The encoded protein is CASSRGDSLGAYEQYF.

This chain joins TRBV18 and TRBJ1-2; 8 nucleotides agree with TRBD1. Germline V gene lookup returns CDR1 KGHSH and CDR2 LQKENI. CDR3 size: 14 residues. The V segment lost 5 bases and the J segment 6 bases; nucleotides outside the gene matches: 8. The CDR3 bases are TGTGCCAGCTCAGGGAGAGACAGGGGCGATGGCTACACCTTC. Translated, it gives CASSGRDRGDGYTF.

The CDR3 coding sequence is TGTGCCAGCAGTACGCGACAGGGCCGTAACCTCTACGAGCAGTACTTC. It specifies CASSTRQGRNLYEQYF. This chain links TRBV27 with TRBJ2-7; 7 nucleotides agree with TRBD1. The CDR3 has 16 residues. The ends lost 5 bases at V and 3 bases at J; junction bases unmatched: 13. The germline V gene encodes CDR1 MNHEY and CDR2 SMNVEV (reference sequence).

This clonotype was recorded once. This chain connects TRBV4-1 to TRBJ1-1; D is unresolved. Trimming pared 0 bases from V and 3 bases from J, leaving 5 bases between. CDR1 MGHRA and CDR2 YSYEKL come from the germline V gene. This CDR3 region has 13 residues. The CDR3 DNA reads TGCGCCAGCAGCCAAGATCTTTACACTGAAGCTTTCTTT. This encodes CASSQDLYTEAFF.

The rearrangement joins TRBV20-1 to TRBJ1-5; possibly TRBD1 for D (6 bases). The germline V gene has CDR1 DFQATT and CDR2 SNEGSKA (reference sequence). This CDR3 is built from 14 residues. V dropped 0 bases and J dropped 7 bases, with 13 bases sitting between them. This CDR3 is CSARERGDWQPQHF. The CDR3 DNA reads TGCAGTGCTAGAGAAAGGGGGGATTGGCAGCCCCAGCATTTT.

V is TRBV12-3 or TRBV12-4 and J is TRBJ2-7, with D perhaps assigned TRBD1 or TRBD2 (5 bases each). The V and J ends lost 3 bases and 9 bases respectively, with 12 bases between them. The CDR3 runs 12 residues. The chain's CDR3 is CASSFEGSVQYF. The CDR3 bases are TGTGCCAGCAGTTTCGAGGGGTCTGTGCAGTACTTC.

The V call is TRBV5-1, the J call TRBJ2-7; no reliable D call. The CDR3 runs to 14 residues. Trimming cost V 4 bases and J 4 bases, with 15 bases left between them. Germline CDR1 reads SGHRS; CDR2 reads YFSETQ. CDR3 residues: CASSGEQASYEQYF. The CDR3 DNA sequence: TGCGCCAGCAGCGGAGAACAAGCTTCGTACGAGCAGTACTTC.

This chain uses TRBV9 with TRBJ2-3; no definite D call. The CDR3 totals 15 residues. Germline values: CDR1 SGDLS, CDR2 YYNGEE. Trimming left V 4 bases short and J 0 bases short, with 12 bases between. CDR3 DNA sequence: TGTGCCAGCAGCCTCCGACCCTTCAGCACAGATACGCAGTATTTT. Translation gives CASSLRPFSTDTQYF. The complete variable domain, with remaining parts taken from reference TRBV9 and TRBJ2-3, reads DSGVTQTPKHLITATGQRVTLRCSPRSGDLSVYWYQQSLDQGLQFLIQYYNGEERAKGNILERFSAQQFPDLHSELNLSSLELGDSALYFCASSLRPFSTDTQYFGPGTRLTVL.

V gene TRBV10-3 combines with J gene TRBJ2-1; D gene unclear. Germline-derived CDR1 and CDR2 are ENHRY and SYGVKD. The CDR3 is 11 residues long. Trimming took 10 bases from V and 4 from J, leaving 8 bases between them. Written as DNA, the CDR3 is TGTGCCACCCAGCTATACAATGAGCAGTTCTTC. It is translated as CATQLYNEQFF.

The chain employs TRBV4-1 and TRBJ2-1, with TRBD2 identical over 10 bases. The junction had 14 bases not matched to a gene; V was cut back by 4 bases and J by 5 bases. The germline CDR1 and CDR2 sequences are MGHRA and YSYEKL. This CDR3 region has 18 residues. The CDR3 DNA follows: TGCGCCAGCAGCCCCAAGCATCCTAGCGGGAGTTTAAACAATGAGCAGTTCTTC. It encodes CASSPKHPSGSLNNEQFF.

The chain carries TRBV5-1 and TRBJ2-7; 10 bases match TRBD2. The V segment lost 5 bases and the J segment 1 base; nucleotides outside the gene matches: 12. Germline loops: CDR1 SGHRS, CDR2 YFSETQ. The CDR3 is made up of 17 amino acids. CDR3 bases: TGCGCCAGCAGGTTTGGAGAGCTAGCGGGAGTGTCCTACGAGCAGTACTTC. Its translation is CASRFGELAGVSYEQYF.

There are a few counts of this clonotype. The genes are TRBV7-3 and TRBJ2-1; 11 positions match TRBD2. This CDR3 contains 15 residues. The junction had 3 bases not matched to a gene; V was cut back by 6 bases and J by 2 bases. CDR1 SGHTA and CDR2 FQGTGA come from the germline V gene. CDR3 bases: TGTGCCAGCAGTAATAGCGGGAGGGCCTACAATGAGCAGTTCTTC. Translating gives CASSNSGRAYNEQFF. The entire variable domain, with the rest obtained from reference TRBV7-3 and TRBJ2-1, is as follows: GAGVSQTPSNKVTEKGKYVELRCDPISGHTALYWYRQSLGQGPEFLIYFQGTGAADDSGLPNDRFFAVRPEGSVSTLKIQRTERGDSAVYLCASSNSGRAYNEQFFGPGTRLTVL.

There are many counts of this clonotype. The CDR3 sequence: CASSTIDGRYSYEQYF. DNA for the CDR3: TGTGCCAGCAGTACAATTGACGGACGATACTCCTACGAGCAGTACTTC. The gene calls are TRBV28 and TRBJ2-7; D remains ambiguous. This CDR3 comprises 16 residues. The germline V gene has CDR1 MDHEN and CDR2 SYDVKM. V lost 5 bases, J lost 0 bases, and 17 bases lay in between.

The chain links TRBV4-1 to TRBJ2-7; TRBD2 is a possible D gene (5 bases). The V end was cut by 0 bases, the J end by 0 bases, with 12 bases between. The V gene's germline CDR1 is MGHRA and CDR2 YSYEKL. The CDR3 loop spans 16 amino acids. The CDR3 spells CASSQERGILSYEQYF. The DNA of the CDR3 is TGCGCCAGCAGCCAAGAACGGGGAATCCTCTCCTACGAGCAGTACTTC.

The CDR3 sequence: CATSDSRKDSASGANVLTF. CDR3 in DNA: TGTGCCACCAGTGATTCGCGTAAGGACAGCGCCTCTGGGGCCAACGTCCTGACTTTC. The chain links TRBV24-1 to TRBJ2-6; tentative D call: TRBD1 (6 bases). Germline lookup yields CDR1 KGHDR and CDR2 SFDVKD. V was clipped by 2 bases and J by 0 bases, with 16 bases between them. The CDR3 covers 19 residues.

The genes are TRBV6-4 and TRBJ2-4; 8 bases agree with TRBD1. The J call is in doubt because the DNA end fits TRBJ2-5 better. The CDR3 runs 14 residues. CDR1 MRHNA and CDR2 SNTAGT come from the germline V gene. The CDR3 sequence: CASREDRAQETQYF. For the CDR3, the DNA is TGTGCCAGCAGGGAGGACAGGGCACAAGAGACCCAGTACTTC.